This T cell receptor (beta chain) was captured by sequencing in a study of blood T cell repertoires in COVID-19. Overall study context: From the United States, Italy and Spain came samples of acute and convalescent COVID-19.

The authors' processing: From reference gene primer amplification, estimates of nucleated cell counts were derived. The protocol was immunoSEQ multiplex PCR, while the TCRdb copy is restricted to in-frame clones and leaves out a portion. V, J and clone size are taken as reported in that table, and D and trimming were inferred from the DNA itself. The data show approximately 210,000 clones, under 95% seen once. The trim removed 7 bases at V and 9 bases at J, leaving 5 bases unmatched. CDR3 length: 13 amino acids. CDR1 and CDR2 from the germline V gene are MNHEY and SVGAGI. The sample comprised peripheral blood. This rearrangement joins TRBV6-5 to TRBJ1-6; TRBD1 agrees at 8 bases. The clonotype was recovered from a man aged 25 to 45 with acute or convalescent COVID-19. The CDR3 DNA is TGTGCCAGCAATAAACAGGGGGTTTCACCCCTCCACTTT. This codes for CASNKQGVSPLHF.